The rows below give T cell receptor beta chains drawn from one sample of a study of shared clonotypes between healthy human individuals. Clones were sequenced by immunoSEQ multiplex PCR, and TCRdb holds only the in-frame ones, with some missing. The sample shows about 1 million clones, approximately 72% of them seen only once. The material sequenced was memory CD4+ T cells sorted from blood. All receptors derive from a man between 18 and 35 years old in good health. The CDR3 runs from the conserved cysteine through the conserved F or W. The D gene is left open where the match is weak. Clone size, where shown, is once, few, many, or a class for clones that have expanded.

CDR3aa,CDR3nt,v_gene,d_gene,abundance,j_gene
CASSPRQEINYGYTF,TGTGCCAGCAGCCCACGACAGGAGATTAACTATGGCTACACCTTC,TRBV9,.,.,TRBJ1-2
CASSSPTSRETQYF,TGTGCCAGCAGCTCCCCGACTAGTCGGGAGACCCAGTACTTC,TRBV7-2,.,.,TRBJ2-5
CASSSIPPGTGNYGYTF,TGCGCCAGCAGCTCGATACCACCGGGGACAGGGAACTATGGCTACACCTTC,TRBV5-1,TRBD1,.,TRBJ1-2
CASSSPQETGSYEQYF,TGTGCCAGCAGTTCCCCACAGGAGACGGGCTCCTACGAGCAGTACTTC,TRBV6-6,.,.,TRBJ2-7
CAITRDSTNYGYTF,TGTGCCATCACAAGGGACAGTACTAACTATGGCTACACCTTC,TRBV10-3,TRBD1,.,TRBJ1-2
CASSPGRQETQYF,TGTGCCAGCTCACCCGGACGGCAAGAGACCCAGTACTTC,TRBV18,.,.,TRBJ2-5
CASSLGSPHRTSTDTQYF,TGTGCCAGCAGCTTAGGATCCCCCCATCGGACTAGCACAGATACGCAGTATTTT,TRBV11-2,.,.,TRBJ2-3
CAIDVDNEQFF,TGTGCCATCGACGTCGACAATGAGCAGTTCTTC,TRBV10-3,.,.,TRBJ2-1
CASSLGASGRSPYNEQFF,TGTGCCAGCAGCTTAGGGGCTAGCGGGAGATCCCCCTACAATGAGCAGTTCTTC,TRBV7-2,TRBD2,.,TRBJ2-1
CAWRYQGVGNTIYF,TGTGCCTGGAGGTACCAGGGGGTTGGAAACACCATATATTTT,TRBV30,TRBD1,.,TRBJ1-3
CASSFLATGELFF,TGTGCCAGCAGCTTCCTAGCGACCGGGGAGCTGTTTTTT,TRBV7-2,.,.,TRBJ2-2
CASSLGGGQGTNTQYF,TGTGCCAGCAGCTTAGGAGGGGGGCAAGGAACAAATACGCAGTATTTT,TRBV11-2,.,few,TRBJ2-3
CASSLDGGTGNTIYF,TGCGCCAGCAGCCTAGACGGGGGGACCGGAAACACCATATATTTT,TRBV5-1,.,.,TRBJ1-3
CASSPDRTGVGTDTQYF,TGTGCCAGCAGCCCTGACAGGACAGGGGTTGGCACAGATACGCAGTATTTT,TRBV7-2,TRBD1,.,TRBJ2-3
CASRGGVGTAHTGELFF,TGTGCCAGCAGAGGGGGGGTTGGGACAGCACACACCGGGGAGCTGTTTTTT,TRBV11-1,.,.,TRBJ2-2
CASSSGTGDRAFF,TGTGCCAGCAGCTCCGGGACAGGGGATCGAGCTTTCTTT,TRBV11-2,TRBD1,.,TRBJ1-1
CASSLRGQDYEQYF,TGCGCCAGCAGCTTACGGGGACAGGATTACGAGCAGTACTTC,TRBV5-1,TRBD1,.,TRBJ2-7
CASSPQRLAYNEQFF,TGTGCCAGCTCACCACAGAGACTAGCCTACAATGAGCAGTTCTTC,TRBV18,.,.,TRBJ2-1
CASSGAGGFYGYTF,TGTGCCAGCAGTGGAGCAGGGGGTTTTTATGGCTACACCTTC,TRBV28,TRBD1,.,TRBJ1-2
CATQPQGNTEAFF,TGTGCCACCCAACCCCAGGGCAACACTGAAGCTTTCTTT,TRBV19,.,.,TRBJ1-1
CASSWRGNTGELFF,TGTGCCAGCAGTTGGAGGGGAAACACCGGGGAGCTGTTTTTT,TRBV27,.,.,TRBJ2-2
CASSLKVAGNTGELFF,TGTGCCAGCAGCTTGAAGGTAGCCGGGAACACCGGGGAGCTGTTTTTT,TRBV5-4,.,.,TRBJ2-2
CASNRGLAGIGETQYF,TGTGCCAGCAATCGGGGACTAGCGGGGATTGGGGAGACCCAGTACTTC,TRBV2,TRBD2,.,TRBJ2-5
CASSEDREGGYGYGYTF,TGTGCCAGCAGCGAGGACAGGGAAGGCGGATATGGATATGGCTACACCTTC,TRBV5-6,TRBD1,few,TRBJ1-2
CASSTRQGTDTQYF,TGTGCCAGTAGTACCCGACAGGGTACAGATACGCAGTATTTT,TRBV19,TRBD1,.,TRBJ2-3
CASSYSREGRSPQHF,TGTGCCAGCAGTTACTCGCGAGAAGGGCGGTCGCCCCAGCATTTT,TRBV6-5,.,.,TRBJ1-5
CASTRAFLLDTQYF,TGTGCCAGCACCAGGGCGTTCCTTTTGGATACGCAGTATTTT,TRBV7-2,.,.,TRBJ2-3
CASSLAQGEGQIGELFF,TGCGCCAGCAGCTTGGCTCAGGGGGAGGGCCAAATCGGGGAGCTGTTTTTT,TRBV5-1,.,.,TRBJ2-2
CASSLGSSLYGYTF,TGTGCCAGCAGCTTGGGGAGCAGCCTCTATGGCTACACCTTC,TRBV5-6,.,.,TRBJ1-2
CASSDPRRDRGDGANVLTF,TGCGCCAGCAGTGACCCTAGGCGGGACAGGGGTGATGGGGCCAACGTCCTGACTTTC,TRBV10-1,TRBD1,.,TRBJ2-6
CASSLSGGGNEKLFF,TGCGCCAGCAGCTTGAGTGGAGGGGGTAATGAAAAACTGTTTTTT,TRBV5-1,.,few,TRBJ1-4
CASSPMDLGTQYF,TGTGCCAGCAGTCCCATGGATTTGGGTACGCAGTATTTT,TRBV2,.,.,TRBJ2-3
CASSLSGANVLTF,TGTGCCAGCAGTCTCTCTGGGGCCAACGTCCTGACTTTC,TRBV25-1,.,.,TRBJ2-6
CASSSWTGNYEQYF,TGTGCCAGCAGCTCCTGGACAGGGAACTACGAGCAGTACTTC,TRBV7-8,TRBD1,.,TRBJ2-7
CASSFQGNEKLFF,TGTGCCAGCAGTTTCCAGGGGAATGAAAAACTGTTTTTT,TRBV28,.,.,TRBJ1-4
CASSPLGGSYNEQFF,TGTGCCAGCAGTCCCCTAGGGGGGTCCTACAATGAGCAGTTCTTC,TRBV6-5,.,few,TRBJ2-1
CASSLPYSTDTQYF,TGTGCCAGCAGCTTACCCTATAGCACAGATACGCAGTATTTT,TRBV5-6,.,.,TRBJ2-3
CARFRVAGWYEQYF,TGTGCCAGATTCCGGGTAGCGGGATGGTACGAGCAGTACTTC,TRBV9,TRBD2,.,TRBJ2-7
CASSLDRRAYEQYF,TGCGCCAGCAGCCTCGACCGCAGGGCCTACGAGCAGTACTTC,TRBV5-1,.,once,TRBJ2-7
CASSIDHVEGMRGPGTNEKLFF,TGTGCCAGTAGTATAGATCACGTGGAGGGAATGCGTGGACCTGGTACTAATGAAAAACTGTTTTTT,TRBV19,.,.,TRBJ1-4
CASSLDGAYGYTF,TGTGCCAGCAGCTTAGACGGCGCGTATGGCTACACCTTC,TRBV7-9,.,.,TRBJ1-2
CASSTSGFQPQHF,TGTGCCAGCAGCACCTCGGGGTTTCAGCCCCAGCATTTT,TRBV5-5,.,.,TRBJ1-5
CASSRTGQETQYF,TGTGCCAGCAGCCGGACAGGGCAAGAGACCCAGTACTTC,TRBV7-9,TRBD1,.,TRBJ2-5
CASSTSSGGAYEQYF,TGCGCCAGCAGCACCTCTAGCGGGGGGGCCTACGAGCAGTACTTC,TRBV4-1,TRBD2,.,TRBJ2-7
CASSLRTGSSYEQYF,TGCGCCAGCAGCCTAAGGACAGGGTCTTCCTACGAGCAGTACTTC,TRBV5-1,TRBD1,.,TRBJ2-7
CAWSKQRTSGGAYEQYF,TGTGCCTGGAGTAAACAACGGACTAGCGGGGGAGCCTACGAGCAGTACTTC,TRBV30,TRBD2,.,TRBJ2-7